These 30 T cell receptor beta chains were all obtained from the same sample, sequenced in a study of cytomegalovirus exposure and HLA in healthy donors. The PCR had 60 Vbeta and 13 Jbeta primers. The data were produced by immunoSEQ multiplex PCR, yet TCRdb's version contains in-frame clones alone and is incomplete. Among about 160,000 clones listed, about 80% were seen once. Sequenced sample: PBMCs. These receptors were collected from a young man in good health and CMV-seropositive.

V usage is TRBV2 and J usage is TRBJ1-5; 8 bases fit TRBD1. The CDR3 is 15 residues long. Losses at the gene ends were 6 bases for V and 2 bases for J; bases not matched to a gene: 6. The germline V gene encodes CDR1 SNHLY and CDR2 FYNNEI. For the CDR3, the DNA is TGTGCCAGCAGGGCAGGGGGCGCGGGCAATCAGCCCCAGCATTTT. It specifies CASRAGGAGNQPQHF.

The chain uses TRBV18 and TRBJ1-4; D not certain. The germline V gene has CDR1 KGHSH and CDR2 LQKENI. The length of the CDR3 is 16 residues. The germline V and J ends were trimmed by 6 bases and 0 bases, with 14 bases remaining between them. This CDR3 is CASSPLPGATNEKLFF. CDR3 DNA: TGTGCCAGCTCGCCCCTCCCCGGGGCAACTAATGAAAAACTGTTTTTT.

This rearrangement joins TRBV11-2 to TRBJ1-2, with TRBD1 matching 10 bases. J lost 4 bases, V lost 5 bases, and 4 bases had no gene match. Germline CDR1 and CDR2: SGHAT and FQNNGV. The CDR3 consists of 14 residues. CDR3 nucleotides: TGTGCCAGCAGCCCGGGACAGGGGAGCTATGGCTACACCTTC. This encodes CASSPGQGSYGYTF.

CDR3 in DNA: TGTGCCAGCAGTTACGAGGTTAGTGGAAGAAGAGCTTTCTTT. This encodes CASSYEVSGRRAFF. V and J are TRBV6-5 and TRBJ1-1, with D unresolved. The CDR3 extends over 14 amino acids. Germline values: CDR1 MNHEY, CDR2 SVGAGI. V shed 2 bases and J shed 10 bases, with 17 bases lying between them.

DNA of the CDR3: TGCGCCAGCAGCCAAGATCGAGGCGGGGCCAACGTCCTGACTTTC. This translates into CASSQDRGGANVLTF. The chain joins TRBV4-3 to TRBJ2-6, with D hard to call. The CDR3 contains 15 residues. Per germline, CDR1 LGHNA and CDR2 YSLEER. The V gene lost 0 bases and the J gene lost 4 bases, with 7 bases spanning the gap.

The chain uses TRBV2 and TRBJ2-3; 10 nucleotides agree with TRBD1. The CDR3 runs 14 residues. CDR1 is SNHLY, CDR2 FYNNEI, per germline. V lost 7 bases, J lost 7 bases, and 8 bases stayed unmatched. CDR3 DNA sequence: TGTGCCAGCACCTGGACGGGACAGGGGAATACGCAGTATTTT. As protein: CASTWTGQGNTQYF.

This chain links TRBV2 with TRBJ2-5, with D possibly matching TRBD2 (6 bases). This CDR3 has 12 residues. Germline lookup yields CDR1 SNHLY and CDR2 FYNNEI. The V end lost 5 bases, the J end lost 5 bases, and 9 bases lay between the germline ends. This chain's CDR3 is CASSRLGETQYF. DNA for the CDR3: TGTGCCAGCAGTCGACTAGGCGAGACCCAGTACTTC.

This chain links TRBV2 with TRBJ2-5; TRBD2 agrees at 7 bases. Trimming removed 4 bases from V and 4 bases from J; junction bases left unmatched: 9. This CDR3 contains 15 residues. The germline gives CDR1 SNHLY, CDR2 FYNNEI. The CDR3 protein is CASSVAGLGGETQYF. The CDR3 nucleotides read TGTGCCAGCAGTGTAGCAGGACTAGGAGGAGAGACCCAGTACTTC.

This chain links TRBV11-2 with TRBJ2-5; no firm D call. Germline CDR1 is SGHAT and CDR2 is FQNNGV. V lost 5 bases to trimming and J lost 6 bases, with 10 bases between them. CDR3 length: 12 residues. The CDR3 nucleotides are TGTGCCAGCAGCGCTATGGTACAGACCCAGTACTTC. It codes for CASSAMVQTQYF.

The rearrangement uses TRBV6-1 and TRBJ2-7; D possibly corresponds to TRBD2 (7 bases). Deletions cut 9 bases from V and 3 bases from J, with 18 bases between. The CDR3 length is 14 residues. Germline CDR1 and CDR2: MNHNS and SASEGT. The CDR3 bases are TGTGCCAGTCGAATGGGGGGGCGTAGCTACGAGCAGTACTTC. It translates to CASRMGGRSYEQYF.

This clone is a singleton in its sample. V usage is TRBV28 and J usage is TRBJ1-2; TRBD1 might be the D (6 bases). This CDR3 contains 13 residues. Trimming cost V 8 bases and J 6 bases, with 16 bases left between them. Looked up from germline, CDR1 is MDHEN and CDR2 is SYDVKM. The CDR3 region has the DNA TGTGCCAGCGTGGGGGGGCTTCAGGATGGCTACACCTTC. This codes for CASVGGLQDGYTF.

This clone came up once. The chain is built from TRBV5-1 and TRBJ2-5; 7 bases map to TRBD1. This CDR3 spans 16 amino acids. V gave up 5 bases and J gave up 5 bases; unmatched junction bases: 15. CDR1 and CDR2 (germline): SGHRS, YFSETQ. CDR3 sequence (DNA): TGCGCCAGCAGACCGGAGCCTCGACAGGGACGCGAGACCCAGTACTTC. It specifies CASRPEPRQGRETQYF.

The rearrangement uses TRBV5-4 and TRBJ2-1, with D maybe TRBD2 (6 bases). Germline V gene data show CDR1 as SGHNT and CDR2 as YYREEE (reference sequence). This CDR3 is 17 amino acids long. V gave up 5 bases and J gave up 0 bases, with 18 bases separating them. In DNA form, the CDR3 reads TGTGCCAGCAGTATTGGCGGGGTCAGAAGCTCCTACAATGAGCAGTTCTTC. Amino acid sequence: CASSIGGVRSSYNEQFF.

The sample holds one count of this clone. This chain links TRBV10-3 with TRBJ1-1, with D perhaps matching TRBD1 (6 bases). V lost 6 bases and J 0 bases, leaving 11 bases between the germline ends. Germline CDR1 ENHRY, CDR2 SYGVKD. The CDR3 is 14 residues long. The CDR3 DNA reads TGTGCCATCAGGGACAGCCGAATGAACACTGAAGCTTTCTTT. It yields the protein CAIRDSRMNTEAFF.

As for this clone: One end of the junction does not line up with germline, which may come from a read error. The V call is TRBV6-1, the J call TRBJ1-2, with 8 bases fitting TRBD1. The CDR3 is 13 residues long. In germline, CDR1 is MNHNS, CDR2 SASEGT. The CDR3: CASSGRAGGERIF. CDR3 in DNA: TGTGCCAGCAGTGGAAGGGCAGGGGGCGAAAGAATCTTC.

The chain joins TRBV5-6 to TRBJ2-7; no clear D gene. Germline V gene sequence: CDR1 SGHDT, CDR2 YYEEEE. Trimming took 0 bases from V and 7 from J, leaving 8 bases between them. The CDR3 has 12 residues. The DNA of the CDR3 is TGTGCCAGCAGCTTGGGGCCGTTTGAGCAGTACTTC. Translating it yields CASSLGPFEQYF.

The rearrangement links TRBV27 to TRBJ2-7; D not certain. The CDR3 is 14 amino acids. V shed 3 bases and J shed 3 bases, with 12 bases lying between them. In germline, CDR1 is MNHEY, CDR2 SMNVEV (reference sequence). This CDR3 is CASSLGSRFYEQYF. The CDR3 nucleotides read TGTGCCAGCAGTTTGGGCTCCCGATTCTACGAGCAGTACTTC.

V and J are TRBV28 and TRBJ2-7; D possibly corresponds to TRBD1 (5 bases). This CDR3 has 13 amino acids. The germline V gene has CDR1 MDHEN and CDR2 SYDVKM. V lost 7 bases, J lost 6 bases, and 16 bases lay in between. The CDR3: CASTGMGRSEQYF. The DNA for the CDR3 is TGTGCCAGCACTGGGATGGGGCGGTCCGAGCAGTACTTC.

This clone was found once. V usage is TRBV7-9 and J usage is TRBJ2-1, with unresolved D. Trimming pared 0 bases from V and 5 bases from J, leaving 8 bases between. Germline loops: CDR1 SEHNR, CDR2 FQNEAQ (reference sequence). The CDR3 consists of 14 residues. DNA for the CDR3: TGTGCCAGCAGCTTAGCGCCAGAAAACAATGAGCAGTTCTTC. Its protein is CASSLAPENNEQFF.

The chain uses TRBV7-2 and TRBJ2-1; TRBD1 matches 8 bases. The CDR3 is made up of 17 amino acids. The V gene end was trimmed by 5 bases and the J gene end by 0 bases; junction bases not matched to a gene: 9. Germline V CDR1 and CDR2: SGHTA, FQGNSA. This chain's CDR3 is CASSRRTGPSSYNEQFF. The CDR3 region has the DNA TGTGCCAGCAGCCGACGGACAGGGCCAAGCTCCTACAATGAGCAGTTCTTC.

The CDR3 DNA sequence: TGTGCCAGCAGCTACCGGACTAGCTCCAATGAGCAGTTCTTC. It translates to CASSYRTSSNEQFF. This chain joins TRBV13 and TRBJ2-1; 8 bases match TRBD2. Germline CDR1 is PRHDT and CDR2 is FYEKMQ (reference sequence). Trimming removed 4 bases from V and 6 bases from J; junction bases left unmatched: 5. The CDR3 runs 14 residues.

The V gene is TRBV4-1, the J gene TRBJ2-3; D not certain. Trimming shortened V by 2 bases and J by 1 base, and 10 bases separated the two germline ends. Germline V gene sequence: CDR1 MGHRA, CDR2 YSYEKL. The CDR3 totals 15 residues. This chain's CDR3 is CASSQTEWGTDTQYF. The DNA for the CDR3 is TGCGCCAGCAGCCAAACGGAGTGGGGCACAGATACGCAGTATTTT.

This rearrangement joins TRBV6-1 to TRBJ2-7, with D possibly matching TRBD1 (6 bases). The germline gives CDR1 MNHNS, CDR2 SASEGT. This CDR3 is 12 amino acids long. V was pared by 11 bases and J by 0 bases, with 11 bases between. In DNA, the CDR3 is TGTGCCCTGACAGGAGCCTCCTACGAGCAGTACTTC. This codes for CALTGASYEQYF.

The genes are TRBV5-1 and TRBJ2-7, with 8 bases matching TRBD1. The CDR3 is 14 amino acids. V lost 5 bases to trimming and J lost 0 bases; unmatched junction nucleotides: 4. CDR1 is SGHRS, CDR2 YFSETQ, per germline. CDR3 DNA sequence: TGCGCCAGCAGAAGGACAGGGAGCTCCTACGAGCAGTACTTC. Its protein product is CASRRTGSSYEQYF.

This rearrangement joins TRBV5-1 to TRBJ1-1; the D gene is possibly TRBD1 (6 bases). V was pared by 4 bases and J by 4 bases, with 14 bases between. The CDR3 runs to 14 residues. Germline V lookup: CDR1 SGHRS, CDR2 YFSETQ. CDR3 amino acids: CASSANQGTTEAFF. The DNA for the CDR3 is TGCGCCAGCAGCGCAAATCAGGGGACCACTGAAGCTTTCTTT. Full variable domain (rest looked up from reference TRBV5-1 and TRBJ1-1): KAGVTQTPRYLIKTRGQQVTLSCSPISGHRSVSWYQQTPGQGLQFLFEYFSETQRNKGNFPGRFSGRQFSNSRSEMNVSTLELGDSALYLCASSANQGTTEAFFGQGTRLTVV.

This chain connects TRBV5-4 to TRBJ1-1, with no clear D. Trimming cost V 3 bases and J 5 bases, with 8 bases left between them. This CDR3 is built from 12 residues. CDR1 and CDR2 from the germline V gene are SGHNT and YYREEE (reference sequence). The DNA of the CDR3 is TGTGCCAGCAGCTCTGGGAGGACTGAAGCTTTCTTT. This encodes CASSSGRTEAFF.

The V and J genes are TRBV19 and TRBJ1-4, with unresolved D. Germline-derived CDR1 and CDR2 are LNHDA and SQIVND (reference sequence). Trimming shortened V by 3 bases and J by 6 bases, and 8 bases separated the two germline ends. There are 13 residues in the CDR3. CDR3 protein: CASSIALYEKLFF. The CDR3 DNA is TGTGCCAGTAGTATCGCACTCTATGAAAAACTGTTTTTT.

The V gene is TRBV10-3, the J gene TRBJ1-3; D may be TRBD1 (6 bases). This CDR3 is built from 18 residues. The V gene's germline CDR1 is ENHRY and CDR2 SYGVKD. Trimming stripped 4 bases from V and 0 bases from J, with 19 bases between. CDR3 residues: CAISGRDTGYSSGNTIYF. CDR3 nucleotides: TGTGCCATCAGTGGCCGGGACACGGGGTACAGCTCTGGAAACACCATATATTTT.

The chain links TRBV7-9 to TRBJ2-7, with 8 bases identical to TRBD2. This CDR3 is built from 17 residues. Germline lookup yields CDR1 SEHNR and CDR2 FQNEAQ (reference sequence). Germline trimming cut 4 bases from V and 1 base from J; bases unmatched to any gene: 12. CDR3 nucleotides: TGTGCCAGCAGCTCCCCGGGACTAGTGGGGGAATCCTACGAGCAGTACTTC. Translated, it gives CASSSPGLVGESYEQYF.

CDR3 region: CASSPRWEADSNEQFF. The DNA of the CDR3 is TGTGCCAGCTCACCCCGCTGGGAGGCCGACTCTAATGAGCAGTTCTTC. This rearrangement joins TRBV18 to TRBJ2-1, with D maybe TRBD2 (6 bases). The CDR3 contains 16 residues. The germline V and J ends were trimmed by 3 bases and 7 bases, with 19 bases remaining between them. Germline values: CDR1 KGHSH, CDR2 LQKENI. The whole variable domain, remainder taken from reference TRBV18 and TRBJ2-1, is NAGVMQNPRHLVRRRGQEARLRCSPMKGHSHVYWYRQLPEEGLKFMVYLQKENIIDESGMPKERFSAEFPKEGPSILRIQQVVRGDSAAYFCASSPRWEADSNEQFFGPGTRLTVL.